This passage covers 19 T cell receptor beta chains from one sample sequenced in a study of T cell repertoires in cytomegalovirus infection. These receptors' targets are unknown. MiXCR, applied by TCRdb to the reads, yields one record per CDR3 protein. The table records about 830,000 distinct CDR3 sequences, less than 35% of them present only once. The sample in question was cultured CD8+ T cells from PBMCs, obtained from culture after CMV antigen stimulation. These receptor sequences come from a human donor in good health (CMV status not recorded). Some clones in this sample may be carry-over from other donors' samples.

This clonotype came up many times. The chain recombines TRBV24-1 with TRBJ2-1; the match to TRBD1 covers 9 bases. The CDR3 covers 14 residues. The germline V gene encodes CDR1 KGHDR and CDR2 SFDVKD. V was pared by 0 bases and J by 7 bases, with 0 bases of the junction left unmatched. Here the CDR3 reads CATSDLGQGNEQFF. The CDR3 DNA sequence: TGTGCCACCAGTGATTTGGGACAGGGGAATGAGCAGTTCTTC.

The chain carries TRBV11-2 and TRBJ2-2; 9 nucleotides align to TRBD2. The CDR3 is made up of 15 amino acids. The V gene end was trimmed by 1 base and the J gene end by 9 bases; junction bases not matched to a gene: 6. The germline V gene encodes CDR1 SGHAT and CDR2 FQNNGV. CDR3 in amino acids: CASSLGGRGGRELFF. DNA for the CDR3: TGTGCCAGCAGCTTAGGGGGGCGGGGGGGCAGGGAGCTGTTTTTT.

This clonotype was recorded a few times. The chain couples TRBV5-5 to TRBJ2-7; the match to TRBD1 covers 7 bases. Germline assignment: CDR1 SGHKS and CDR2 YYEKEE (reference sequence). The CDR3 is made up of 15 amino acids. V shed 2 bases, J shed 0 bases, and the junction held 5 bases outside the gene matches. This CDR3 is CASSFRDRSSYEQYV. The DNA for the CDR3 is TGTGCCAGCAGCTTTCGGGACAGAAGCTCCTACGAGCAGTACGTC.

This clonotype was counted at least ten times. V is TRBV7-3 and J is TRBJ2-2; the match to TRBD2 covers 9 bases. The junction had 9 bases not matched to a gene; V was cut back by 2 bases and J by 5 bases. The CDR3 contains 17 residues. The germline V gene encodes CDR1 SGHTA and CDR2 FQGTGA. CDR3 sequence (DNA): TGTGCCAGCAGCTTACTATCAAGCGGGGGGCAAACCGGGGAGCTGTTTTTT. This encodes CASSLLSSGGQTGELFF.

This clonotype has only a few counts. This rearrangement joins TRBV5-6 to TRBJ2-1; the D is unclear. Trimming shortened V by 1 base and J by 7 bases, and 18 bases separated the two germline ends. The CDR3 is 16 residues long. The germline CDR1 and CDR2 sequences are SGHDT and YYEEEE. The CDR3 region is CASSLSPRASRNEQFF. CDR3 sequence (DNA): TGTGCCAGCAGCTTGAGCCCCCGCGCCTCTCGGAATGAGCAGTTCTTC.

The V and J genes are TRBV6-2 or TRBV6-3 and TRBJ2-1, with D maybe TRBD1 (7 bases). Trimming cost V 4 bases and J 10 bases, with 14 bases left between them. From germline, CDR1 is MNHEY and CDR2 SVGEGT. The length of the CDR3 is 13 residues. The CDR3 loop reads CASSFGGGGEQFF. The CDR3 DNA is TGTGCCAGCAGTTTCGGAGGGGGCGGAGAGCAGTTCTTC.

This clonotype was counted a few times. The chain is built from TRBV27 and TRBJ1-5; D is unresolved. This CDR3 comprises 15 residues. The germline V and J ends were trimmed by 1 base and 2 bases, with 9 bases remaining between them. CDR1 and CDR2 (germline): MNHEY, SMNVEV (reference sequence). CDR3 bases: TGTGCCAGCAGTTTATACGGGGTAGGCAATCAGCCCCAGCATTTT. Protein sequence: CASSLYGVGNQPQHF.

This clonotype has more than one count but fewer than ten. This chain links TRBV9 with TRBJ1-1, with D unresolved. Germline V gives CDR1 SGDLS, CDR2 YYNGEE. Trimming left V 1 base short and J 2 bases short, with 9 bases between. This CDR3 is 14 amino acids long. The CDR3 protein is CASSVLSLNTEAFF. For the CDR3, the DNA is TGTGCCAGCAGCGTACTCAGCCTAAACACTGAAGCTTTCTTT.

This clonotype showed up just a few times. The chain carries TRBV10-3 and TRBJ1-1, with D perhaps matching TRBD1 (6 bases). Germline values: CDR1 ENHRY, CDR2 SYGVKD. The CDR3 consists of 17 residues. The V gene lost 6 bases and the J gene lost 1 base, with 21 bases spanning the gap. CDR3 sequence reads: CAIRIGVGGARNTEAFF. The CDR3 coding sequence is TGTGCCATCAGAATTGGAGTCGGGGGCGCGAGGAACACTGAAGCTTTCTTT.

This clonotype has at least ten counts. The V and J genes are TRBV7-6 and TRBJ1-2, with no clear D. CDR1 and CDR2 (germline): SGHVS, FNYEAQ. This CDR3 is built from 15 residues. V shed 1 base and J shed 0 bases, with 9 bases lying between them. CDR3: CASSLGTVSNYGYTF. In DNA, the CDR3 is TGTGCCAGCAGCTTAGGAACAGTATCTAACTATGGCTACACCTTC.

The CDR3 region is CSVGGGASGITGELFF. Here the CDR3 DNA reads TGCAGCGTCGGTGGGGGGGCGTCCGGGATCACCGGGGAGCTGTTTTTT. The chain has TRBV29-1 and TRBJ2-2; possible D gene TRBD2, 7 bases. The V gene's germline CDR1 is SQVTM and CDR2 ANQGSEA. The CDR3 sequence is 16 residues long. Trimming removed 6 bases from V and 4 bases from J, with 21 bases in between.

There are a few counts of this clonotype. The rearrangement links TRBV7-6 to TRBJ1-4, with D possibly TRBD1 on 6 matching bases. The V gene's germline CDR1 is SGHVS and CDR2 FNYEAQ. The CDR3 has 14 residues. The V end lost 5 bases, the J end lost 4 bases, and 11 bases lay between the germline ends. The CDR3 spells CASSPGDGNEKLFF. CDR3 nucleotides: TGTGCCAGCAGCCCAGGGGACGGTAATGAAAAACTGTTTTTT.

This clonotype was counted once. The chain has TRBV7-9 and TRBJ2-7; possible D gene TRBD2, 6 bases. CDR1 and CDR2 (germline): SEHNR, FQNEAQ (reference sequence). The CDR3 covers 15 residues. V was clipped by 1 base and J by 6 bases, with 16 bases between them. CDR3 DNA: TGTGCCAGCAGCTTAGTCGGAGGTCGGGACTGCGAGCAGTACTTC. It specifies CASSLVGGRDCEQYF.

V and J are TRBV4-3 and TRBJ1-4, with D uncertain. The V end was cut by 2 bases, the J end by 1 base, with 8 bases between. Germline V gene data show CDR1 as LGHNA and CDR2 as YSLEER. The CDR3 totals 15 residues. The CDR3 nucleotides are TGCGCCAGCAGCCAATTTTGGAGAACTAATGAAAAACTGTTTTTT. It specifies CASSQFWRTNEKLFF.

This clonotype was observed once. The V and J genes are TRBV4-2 and TRBJ2-1; TRBD1 or TRBD2 may be the D gene (5 bases each). This CDR3 comprises 16 residues. V gave up 7 bases and J gave up 9 bases, with 25 bases separating them. Germline CDR1 and CDR2: LGHNA and YNFKEQ. The CDR3 region is CASIPRDPSVRGEQFF. CDR3 nucleotide sequence: TGTGCCAGCATCCCTCGGGACCCATCGGTCCGTGGTGAGCAGTTCTTC.

This clonotype was counted at least ten times. V is TRBV7-2 and J is TRBJ1-2; D remains unclear. Per germline, CDR1 SGHTA and CDR2 FQGNSA. The CDR3 totals 16 residues. V was clipped by 5 bases and J by 0 bases, with 16 bases between them. DNA for the CDR3: TGTGCCAGCAGCCTATCAGGAAGGCCAGCTAACTATGGCTACACCTTC. Translating it yields CASSLSGRPANYGYTF.

The rearrangement joins TRBV19 to TRBJ2-1, with 9 positions matching TRBD1. Unmatched junction bases numbered 7, after V lost 5 bases and J lost 8 bases. The CDR3 consists of 14 residues. CDR1 LNHDA and CDR2 SQIVND come from the germline V gene (reference sequence). The CDR3 here is CASSWGQGGDEQFF. As DNA, the CDR3 is TGTGCCAGTAGTTGGGGACAGGGTGGGGATGAGCAGTTCTTC.

The chain couples TRBV7-9 to TRBJ1-1, with 7 bases that match TRBD1. V was pared by 5 bases and J by 4 bases, with 7 bases of the junction left unmatched. CDR3 size: 14 residues. Per the germline V gene, CDR1 is SEHNR and CDR2 is FQNEAQ (reference sequence). The CDR3 reads CASSKTGRGTEAFF. The CDR3 nucleotides are TGTGCCAGCAGCAAGACAGGGAGGGGCACTGAAGCTTTCTTT.

As to this clonotype: Lacking the conserved final phenylalanine or tryptophan, this CDR3 likely reflects a read error. The CDR3 sequence: CASSSTGTSVGGGNNVQFL. The CDR3 nucleotides are TGTGCCAGCAGCTCTACAGGGACTAGCGTCGGAGGAGGGAACAATGTGCAGTTCCTC. V is TRBV7-2 and J is TRBJ2-1; TRBD2 agrees at 10 bases. Germline V gives CDR1 SGHTA, CDR2 FQGNSA. CDR3 length: 19 residues.